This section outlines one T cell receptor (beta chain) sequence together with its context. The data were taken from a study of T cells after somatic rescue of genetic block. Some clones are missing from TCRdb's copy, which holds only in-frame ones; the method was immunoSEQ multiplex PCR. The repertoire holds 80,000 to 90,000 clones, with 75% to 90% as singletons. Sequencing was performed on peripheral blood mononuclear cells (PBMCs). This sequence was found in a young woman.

CDR3 nucleotide sequence: TGTGCCAGCAGTTTGGCAGGGACGGGCTACACCTTC. Translation: CASSLAGTGYTF. The chain is built from TRBV27 and TRBJ1-2; maybe TRBD1 (5 bases). Germline loops: CDR1 MNHEY, CDR2 SMNVEV (reference sequence). With 3 bases removed from V and 8 bases from J, the gap between germline ends came to 10 bases. The CDR3 contains 12 residues.